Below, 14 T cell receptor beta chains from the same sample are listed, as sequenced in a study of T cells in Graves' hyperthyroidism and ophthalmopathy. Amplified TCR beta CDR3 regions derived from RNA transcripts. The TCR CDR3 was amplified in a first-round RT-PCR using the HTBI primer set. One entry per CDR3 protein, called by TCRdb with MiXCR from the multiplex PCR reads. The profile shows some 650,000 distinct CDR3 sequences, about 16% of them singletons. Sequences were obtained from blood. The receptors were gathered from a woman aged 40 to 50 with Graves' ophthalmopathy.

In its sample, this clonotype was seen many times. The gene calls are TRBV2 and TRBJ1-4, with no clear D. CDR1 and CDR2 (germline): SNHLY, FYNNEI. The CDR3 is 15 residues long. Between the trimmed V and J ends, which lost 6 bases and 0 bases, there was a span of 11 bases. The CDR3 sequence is CASRQRTATNEKLFF. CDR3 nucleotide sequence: TGTGCCAGCAGACAAAGAACCGCAACTAATGAAAAACTGTTTTTT.

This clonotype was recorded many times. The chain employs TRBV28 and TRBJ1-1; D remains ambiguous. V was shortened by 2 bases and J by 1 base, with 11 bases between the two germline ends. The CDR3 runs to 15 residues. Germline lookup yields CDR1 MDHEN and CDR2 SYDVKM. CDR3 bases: TGTGCCAGCAGTTTACCGCATCCACGGAACACTGAAGCTTTCTTT. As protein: CASSLPHPRNTEAFF.

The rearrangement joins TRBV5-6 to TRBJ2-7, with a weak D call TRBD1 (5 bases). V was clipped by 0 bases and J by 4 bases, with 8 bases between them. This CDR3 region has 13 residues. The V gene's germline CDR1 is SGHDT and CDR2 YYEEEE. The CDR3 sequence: CASSLGQKYEQYF. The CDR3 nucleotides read TGTGCCAGCAGCTTGGGACAGAAATACGAGCAGTACTTC.

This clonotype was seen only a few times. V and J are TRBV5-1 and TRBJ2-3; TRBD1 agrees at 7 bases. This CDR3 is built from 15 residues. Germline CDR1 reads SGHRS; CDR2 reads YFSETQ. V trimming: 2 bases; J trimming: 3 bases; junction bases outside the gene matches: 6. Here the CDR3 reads CASSFGQVETDTQYF. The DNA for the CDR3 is TGCGCCAGCAGCTTCGGACAGGTGGAAACAGATACGCAGTATTTT. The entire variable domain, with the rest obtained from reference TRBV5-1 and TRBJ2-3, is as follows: KAGVTQTPRYLIKTRGQQVTLSCSPISGHRSVSWYQQTPGQGLQFLFEYFSETQRNKGNFPGRFSGRQFSNSRSEMNVSTLELGDSALYLCASSFGQVETDTQYFGPGTRLTVL.

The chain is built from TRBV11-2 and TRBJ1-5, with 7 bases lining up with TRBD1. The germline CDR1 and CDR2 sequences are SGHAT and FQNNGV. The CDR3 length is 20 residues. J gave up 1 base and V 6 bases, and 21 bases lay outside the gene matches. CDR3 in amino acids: CASSQPRGRGDISSNQPQHF. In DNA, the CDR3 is TGTGCCAGCAGTCAACCTCGGGGCAGGGGGGACATATCGAGCAATCAGCCCCAGCATTTT.

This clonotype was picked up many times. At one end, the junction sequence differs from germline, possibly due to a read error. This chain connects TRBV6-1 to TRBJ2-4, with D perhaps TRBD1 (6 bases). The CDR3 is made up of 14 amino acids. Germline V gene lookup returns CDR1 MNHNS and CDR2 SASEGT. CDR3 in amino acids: CASREGGAKNIQYF. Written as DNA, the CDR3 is TGTGCCAGCAGAGAAGGGGGAGCCAAAAACATTCAGTACTTC.

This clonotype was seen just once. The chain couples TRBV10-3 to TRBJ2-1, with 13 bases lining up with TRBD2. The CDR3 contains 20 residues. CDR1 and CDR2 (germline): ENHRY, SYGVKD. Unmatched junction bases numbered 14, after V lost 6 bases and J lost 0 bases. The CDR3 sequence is CAISSRLGLAGRSSYNEQFF. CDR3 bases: TGTGCCATCAGCAGTCGATTGGGACTAGCGGGAAGGAGCTCCTACAATGAGCAGTTCTTC.

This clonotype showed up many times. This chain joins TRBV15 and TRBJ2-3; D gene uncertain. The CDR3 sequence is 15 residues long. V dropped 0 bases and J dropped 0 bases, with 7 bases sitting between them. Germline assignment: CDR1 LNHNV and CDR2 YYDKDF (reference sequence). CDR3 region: CATSRDPFSTDTQYF. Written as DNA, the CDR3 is TGTGCCACCAGCAGAGATCCCTTTAGCACAGATACGCAGTATTTT.

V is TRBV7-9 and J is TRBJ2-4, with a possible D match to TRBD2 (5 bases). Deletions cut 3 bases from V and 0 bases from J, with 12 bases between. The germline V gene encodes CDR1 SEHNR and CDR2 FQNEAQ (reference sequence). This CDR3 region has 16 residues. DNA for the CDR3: TGTGCCAGCAGCTTCGGACTCCCAATAGCCAAAAACATTCAGTACTTC. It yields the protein CASSFGLPIAKNIQYF.

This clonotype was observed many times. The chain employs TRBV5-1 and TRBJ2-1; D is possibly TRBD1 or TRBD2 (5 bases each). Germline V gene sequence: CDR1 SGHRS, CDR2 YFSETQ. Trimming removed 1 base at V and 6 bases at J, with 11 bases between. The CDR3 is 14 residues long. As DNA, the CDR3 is TGCGCCAGCAGCTTGCGGCAGGGACCCAATGAGCAGTTCTTC. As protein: CASSLRQGPNEQFF.

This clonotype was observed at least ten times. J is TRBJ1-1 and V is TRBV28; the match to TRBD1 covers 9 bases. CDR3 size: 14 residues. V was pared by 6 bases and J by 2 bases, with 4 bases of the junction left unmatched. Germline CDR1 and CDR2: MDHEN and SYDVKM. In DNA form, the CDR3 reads TGTGCCAGCAGAACAGGGGGCGTAAACACTGAAGCTTTCTTT. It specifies CASRTGGVNTEAFF. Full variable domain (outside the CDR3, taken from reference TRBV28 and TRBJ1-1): DVKVTQSSRYLVKRTGEKVFLECVQDMDHENMFWYRQDPGLGLRLIYFSYDVKMKEKGDIPEGYSVSREKKERFSLILESASTNQTSMYLCASRTGGVNTEAFFGQGTRLTVV.

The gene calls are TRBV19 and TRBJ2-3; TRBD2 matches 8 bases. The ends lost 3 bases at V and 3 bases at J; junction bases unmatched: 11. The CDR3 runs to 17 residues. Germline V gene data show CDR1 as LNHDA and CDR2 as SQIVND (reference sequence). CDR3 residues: CASSIPSAGGTTDTQYF. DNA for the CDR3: TGTGCCAGTAGTATTCCGTCGGCGGGGGGAACGACAGATACGCAGTATTTT. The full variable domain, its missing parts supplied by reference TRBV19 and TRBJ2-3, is DGGITQSPKYLFRKEGQNVTLSCEQNLNHDAMYWYRQDPGQGLRLIYYSQIVNDFQKGDIAEGYSVSREKKESFPLTVTSAQKNPTAFYLCASSIPSAGGTTDTQYFGPGTRLTVL.

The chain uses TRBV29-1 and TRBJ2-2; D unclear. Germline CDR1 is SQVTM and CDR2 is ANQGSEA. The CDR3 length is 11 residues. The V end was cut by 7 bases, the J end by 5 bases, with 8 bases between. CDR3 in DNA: TGCAGCGCCGTCGGGACCGGGGAGCTGTTTTTT. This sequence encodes CSAVGTGELFF.

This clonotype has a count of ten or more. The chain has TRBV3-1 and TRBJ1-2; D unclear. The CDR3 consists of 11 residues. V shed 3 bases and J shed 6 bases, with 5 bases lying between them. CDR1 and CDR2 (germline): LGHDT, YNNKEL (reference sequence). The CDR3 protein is CASSHTDGYTF. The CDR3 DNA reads TGTGCCAGCAGCCATACAGATGGCTACACCTTC.